Described below is a single T cell receptor (beta chain) sequence and its context. Profiled with immunoSEQ multiplex PCR; TCRdb holds only in-frame clones, not every one. Here the sample spans under 200,000 clones, around 90% being singletons. The germline V gene encodes CDR1 SQVTM and CDR2 ANQGSEA. This CDR3 comprises 13 residues. V was cut by 1 base and J by 4 bases, with 10 bases left in between. The data were obtained in a study of control samples from healthy donors and cancer patients. The sequencing sample was made of blood. The clonotype was recovered from a woman aged 25 to 39 in good health. V usage is TRBV29-1 and J usage is TRBJ1-2, with D uncertain. Written as DNA, the CDR3 is TGCAGCGTTGAAGGAGGGATGCGCTATGGCTACACCTTC. Its translation is CSVEGGMRYGYTF.